The T cell receptor (beta chain) described here comes from a study of cytomegalovirus exposure and HLA in healthy donors. In this sample, this clone turned up a few times. The antigen remains undetermined. PCR was performed using 60 Vbeta and 13 Jbeta primers. Data came from immunoSEQ multiplex PCR; TCRdb stores just in-frame clones and leaves some out. This repertoire shows about 150,000 clones, about 85% found once; its top ten account for approximately 6.8%. Study-level findings and limits: In a later analysis, common viral pathogens appeared linked to several of the most significant clusters. Earlier analysis looked at TCR beta V segments, and most were productive about 90% or about 30% of the time. A highly shared variant cluster was judged a likely technical artifact.

The CDR3 sequence is 14 residues long. Per germline, CDR1 GTSNPN and CDR2 SVGIG (reference sequence). The V and J ends lost 4 bases and 4 bases respectively, with 13 bases between them. What was sequenced was PBMCs. This chain connects TRBV30 to TRBJ1-4; D gene uncertain. The TCR comes from a male donor in good health and CMV-seropositive. CDR3 loop: CAWTPQFGNEKLFF. CDR3 DNA: TGTGCCTGGACCCCCCAGTTTGGTAATGAAAAACTGTTTTTT.